This T cell receptor (beta chain) originates from a study of siplizumab effects on memory and regulatory T cells. Germline loops: CDR1 MNHNS, CDR2 SASEGT. With 6 bases clipped from V and 4 bases from J, the junction kept 3 bases outside the gene matches. The CDR3 totals 13 residues. Sequencing was performed with immunoSEQ multiplex PCR; in TCRdb, only in-frame clones are kept and a portion is missing. The sample has tens of thousands of clones; roughly 90% are singletons. Sequencing was performed on Tregs sorted from blood. The receptor comes from a human donor in good health. This rearrangement joins TRBV6-1 to TRBJ2-7; 10 bases are shared with TRBD1. The CDR3 nucleotides are TGTGCCAGCAGAGGGACAGGGGTTTACGAGCAGTACTTC. As protein: CASRGTGVYEQYF.